This TCR beta chain was captured by sequencing in a study of shared clonotypes between healthy human individuals. The CDR3 is 16 amino acids. The germline gives CDR1 SGDLS, CDR2 YYNGEE. V gave up 3 bases and J gave up 3 bases; unmatched junction bases: 10. Measured with immunoSEQ multiplex PCR; TCRdb has only the in-frame clones, and not every one. The table lists roughly 2.4 million clones, around 95% of them singletons, with about 0.13% in the top ten. Donors included only healthy HIV-negative adults lacking recent acute infections or vaccinations. The specimen was naive CD4+ T cells sorted from blood. The sample's subset: CD45RA+ positively selected. The receptor's source is a man younger than 30 in good health. The chain carries TRBV9 and TRBJ2-7, with 9 bases that match TRBD2. CDR3 coding DNA: TGTGCCAGCAGCGCACCGGGAGGACTAGCGAGCTACGAGCAGTACTTC. Translated, it gives CASSAPGGLASYEQYF.